Listed below are T cell receptor beta chains from one sample, sequenced in a study of long-term antiretroviral therapy in people with HIV. The table came from immunoSEQ multiplex PCR; TCRdb's copy has only in-frame clones and leaves some out. The table has more than 15,000 clones, over 75% seen once. The specimen comprised unsorted PBMCs, sampled 0.3 years after starting antiretroviral therapy. Every receptor here comes from a man aged 55 to 70 with HIV. CDR3s include the opening cysteine and the closing phenylalanine or tryptophan. A D gene is named only where the DNA matches it firmly. Size values are once, few and many counts, or a class for expanded clones, and some rows have none.

CDR3,DNA,V,J,length,D,size
CASSQDEENYGYTF,TGCGCCAGCAGCCAAGATGAGGAGAACTATGGCTACACCTTC,TRBV4-3,TRBJ1-2,14,-,-
CAISGGLAGVRSNEQFF,TGTGCCATCAGTGGTGGACTAGCGGGAGTAAGGTCCAATGAGCAGTTCTTC,TRBV10-3,TRBJ2-1,17,TRBD2,-
CASAGTGEVITEAFF,TGTGCCAGCGCCGGGACAGGTGAAGTTATCACTGAAGCTTTCTTT,TRBV7-3,TRBJ1-1,15,TRBD1,-
CASSSWGLVGTEAFF,TGTGCCAGCAGTTCATGGGGGCTGGTGGGGACTGAAGCTTTCTTT,TRBV27,TRBJ1-1,15,-,-
CASIIPGHVNTEAFF,TGTGCCAGCATTATTCCGGGACACGTGAACACTGAAGCTTTCTTT,TRBV28,TRBJ1-1,15,-,-
CATSSIGGVYGYTF,TGTGCCACCAGCTCCATAGGGGGCGTGTATGGCTACACCTTC,TRBV15,TRBJ1-2,14,TRBD1,-
CASSLGLGANTGELFF,TGTGCCAGCAGCTTGGGTCTCGGAGCGAACACCGGGGAGCTGTTTTTT,TRBV5-4,TRBJ2-2,16,-,once
CAISDANYGYTF,TGTGCCATCAGTGACGCAAACTATGGCTACACCTTC,TRBV10-3,TRBJ1-2,12,-,-
CASSNSRGLETQYF,TGCGCCAGCAGCAACAGCAGGGGGTTGGAGACCCAGTACTTC,TRBV5-1,TRBJ2-5,14,TRBD1,-
CASSDEDGLTDTQYF,TGTGCCAGCAGTGACGAGGATGGTCTCACAGATACGCAGTATTTT,TRBV2,TRBJ2-3,15,-,medium-sized
CASSRRTGDTKNIQYF,TGCGCCAGCAGTCGGCGGACAGGGGATACCAAAAACATTCAGTACTTC,TRBV5-1,TRBJ2-4,16,TRBD1,-
CASGGQAYSYEQYF,TGTGCCAGCGGGGGACAGGCGTACTCCTACGAGCAGTACTTC,TRBV9,TRBJ2-7,14,TRBD1,-
CAIREGLAASYEQYF,TGTGCCATCAGGGAAGGACTAGCCGCCTCCTACGAGCAGTACTTC,TRBV10-3,TRBJ2-7,15,TRBD2,-
CASGTRRGSYEQYF,TGTGCCAGCGGCACCCGGAGAGGATCCTACGAGCAGTACTTC,TRBV21-1,TRBJ2-7,14,-,few
CASSSSYSYEQYF,TGTGCCAGCAGTTCTAGTTATTCCTACGAGCAGTACTTC,TRBV2,TRBJ2-7,13,-,-
CASSSGTEDYEQYF,TGTGCCAGCAGTAGCGGGACAGAGGACTACGAGCAGTACTTC,TRBV28,TRBJ2-7,14,-,-
CAISEQEGSTDTQYF,TGTGCCATCAGTGAGCAGGAGGGTAGCACAGATACGCAGTATTTT,TRBV10-3,TRBJ2-3,15,-,once
CASSRQRNTEAFF,TGTGCCAGCTCCCGTCAGAGGAACACTGAAGCTTTCTTT,TRBV7-3,TRBJ1-1,13,-,-
CASSYAGAPYEQYF,TGTGCCAGCAGTTACGCGGGGGCACCTTACGAGCAGTACTTC,TRBV6-5,TRBJ2-7,14,-,-
CASSRTGLTYEQYF,TGTGCCAGCAGCCGAACCGGGCTAACCTACGAGCAGTACTTC,TRBV11-2,TRBJ2-7,14,-,-
CASSSQRGGTDTQYF,TGTGCCAGCAGCTCACAGAGGGGGGGCACAGATACGCAGTATTTT,TRBV7-9,TRBJ2-3,15,-,-
CASSWDWESADTQYF,TGTGCCAGCAGCTGGGACTGGGAAAGTGCAGATACGCAGTATTTT,TRBV7-2,TRBJ2-3,15,-,-
CASSRGTGRHNEQFF,TGTGCCAGCAGTCGAGGGACAGGGAGGCACAATGAGCAGTTCTTC,TRBV6-5,TRBJ2-1,15,TRBD1,-